The 21 T cell receptor beta chains reported below all come from one sample, sequenced in a study of beta chain features in type 1 diabetes. Sequencing targeted expressed TCRB transcripts, as all isolated RNA had been reverse transcribed. Clones were read by immunoSEQ multiplex PCR, and TCRdb kept only the in-frame ones, dropping some. The sample has about 260,000 clones, about 71% seen once. The sequencing sample was made of naive CD4+ T cells from blood. The receptors originated from a man aged 30 to 39 in good health.

The chain employs TRBV29-1 and TRBJ1-2; D call uncertain. Germline CDR1 and CDR2: SQVTM and ANQGSEA. The CDR3 length is 11 residues. Trimming shortened V by 2 bases and J by 2 bases, and 3 bases separated the two germline ends. The CDR3 protein is CSVEWNYGYTF. The CDR3 DNA is TGCAGCGTTGAATGGAACTATGGCTACACCTTC.

The chain uses TRBV23-1 and TRBJ1-2; D call uncertain. TRBV23-1 is annotated as an ORF whose role is uncertain. The CDR3 is made up of 11 amino acids. Trimming removed 1 base from V and 4 bases from J, with 1 base in between. The CDR3 protein is CASSQFYGYTF. The CDR3, as DNA: TGCGCCAGCAGTCAATTCTATGGCTACACCTTC.

The chain couples TRBV10-3 to TRBJ2-7; tentatively, D is TRBD2 (6 bases). Trimming pared 6 bases from V and 6 bases from J, leaving 12 bases between. CDR1 is ENHRY and CDR2 is SYGVKD in the germline V gene. CDR3 length equals 12 residues. This chain's CDR3 is CAIRTPEGEQYF. CDR3 DNA sequence: TGTGCCATCAGGACCCCGGAGGGCGAGCAGTACTTC.

The rearrangement joins TRBV4-3 to TRBJ2-3; weak D call: TRBD2 (6 bases). Germline values: CDR1 LGHNA, CDR2 YSLEER. V lost 4 bases and J 2 bases, leaving 13 bases between the germline ends. The CDR3 has 15 residues. In nucleotides, the CDR3 is TGCGCCAGCAGCCCTTCCGGGACTCTCACAGATACGCAGTATTTT. It is translated as CASSPSGTLTDTQYF.

This chain uses TRBV29-1 with TRBJ2-1; 7 bases line up with TRBD2. CDR1 and CDR2 (germline): SQVTM, ANQGSEA. The CDR3 runs to 14 residues. With V trimmed by 7 bases and J by 8 bases, 14 bases remained unmatched. CDR3 loop: CSAKLAWKFDEQFF. The CDR3 DNA reads TGCAGCGCTAAACTAGCGTGGAAGTTCGATGAGCAGTTCTTC.

In nucleotides, the CDR3 is TGTGCCAGCAGCTATAGACAGGGAATCTATGGCTACACCTTC. Translating gives CASSYRQGIYGYTF. The chain joins TRBV13 to TRBJ1-2; TRBD1 aligns across 7 bases. V dropped 4 bases and J dropped 4; count of bases not matched to a gene: 6. The CDR3 extends over 14 amino acids. Germline V CDR1 and CDR2: PRHDT, FYEKMQ (reference sequence). Variable domain in full (rest from reference TRBV13 and TRBJ1-2): AAGVIQSPRHLIKEKRETATLKCYPIPRHDTVYWYQQGPGQDPQFLISFYEKMQSDKGSIPDRFSAQQFSDYHSELNMSSLELGDSALYFCASSYRQGIYGYTFGSGTRLTVV.

The chain carries TRBV4-2 and TRBJ2-5, with D perhaps assigned TRBD1 or TRBD2 (6 bases each). Trimming shortened V by 4 bases and J by 5 bases, and 26 bases separated the two germline ends. The CDR3 covers 18 residues. Germline CDR1 and CDR2: LGHNA and YNFKEQ. DNA for the CDR3: TGTGCCAGCAGCCCCCATCCACAGGGTAGGGGGGAAGTGGAGACCCAGTACTTC. This translates into CASSPHPQGRGEVETQYF.

The chain links TRBV4-1 to TRBJ1-1; the D is unclear. Trimming removed 1 base at V and 7 bases at J, with 10 bases between. CDR3 length: 13 amino acids. The germline CDR1 and CDR2 sequences are MGHRA and YSYEKL. This CDR3 is CASSQGSGVEAFF. CDR3 in DNA: TGCGCCAGCAGCCAAGGGTCCGGGGTTGAAGCTTTCTTT.

V gene TRBV7-2 combines with J gene TRBJ2-7; weak D call: TRBD1 (5 bases). The germline CDR1 and CDR2 sequences are SGHTA and FQGNSA. The germline V and J ends were trimmed by 0 bases and 6 bases, with 6 bases remaining between them. The CDR3 contains 12 residues. CDR3 in amino acids: CASSLARGEQYF. CDR3 in DNA: TGTGCCAGCAGCTTAGCAAGGGGCGAGCAGTACTTC.

This clone appeared a single time. The chain is built from TRBV29-1 and TRBJ2-1, with TRBD1 as a possible D gene (6 bases). V lost 3 bases and J 0 bases, leaving 9 bases between the germline ends. This CDR3 comprises 14 residues. The germline gives CDR1 SQVTM, CDR2 ANQGSEA. The CDR3 loop is CSVETRGSYNEQFF. CDR3 sequence (DNA): TGCAGCGTTGAGACCAGGGGCTCCTACAATGAGCAGTTCTTC.

Comment on this clone: Other nucleotide sequences in the sample specify the same CDR3. The chain uses TRBV20-1 and TRBJ2-5; no definite D call. The CDR3 consists of 11 residues. Germline V gives CDR1 DFQATT, CDR2 SNEGSKA (reference sequence). V lost 0 bases and J 5 bases, leaving 4 bases between the germline ends. CDR3 in amino acids: CSARDPETQYF. The DNA of the CDR3 is TGCAGTGCTAGAGATCCGGAGACCCAGTACTTC.

The chain is built from TRBV20-1 and TRBJ2-3; D unclear. The CDR3 covers 11 residues. Germline CDR1 is DFQATT and CDR2 is SNEGSKA (reference sequence). In DNA form, the CDR3 reads TGCAGAACCCCAGGCACAGATACGCAGTATTTT. Translated: CRTPGTDTQYF.

The chain joins TRBV9 to TRBJ2-6; 12 nucleotides agree with TRBD1. CDR1 is SGDLS, CDR2 YYNGEE, per germline. V gave up 2 bases and J gave up 3 bases; unmatched junction bases: 9. The CDR3 runs to 19 residues. CDR3 sequence (DNA): TGTGCCAGCAGCGTTTCAGCGGGACAGGGGGCGCTTGGGGCCAACGTCCTGACTTTC. It codes for CASSVSAGQGALGANVLTF.

In the case of this clone: A read error may produce the germline difference seen at one junction end. The genes are TRBV5-6 and TRBJ2-7; D is unclear. Germline CDR1 reads SGHDT; CDR2 reads YYEEEE. This CDR3 has 12 residues. The CDR3 coding sequence is TGTGCCAGCGGCTTGGCCAGCTACGAGCAGTACTTC. This sequence encodes CASGLASYEQYF.

The gene calls are TRBV10-3 and TRBJ2-1; 15 positions match TRBD2. CDR1 ENHRY and CDR2 SYGVKD come from the germline V gene. The CDR3 consists of 16 residues. V was pared by 3 bases and J by 6 bases, with 3 bases of the junction left unmatched. CDR3 DNA sequence: TGTGCCATCAGTGACCTGGGACTAGCGGGAGGCAATGAGCAGTTCTTC. Protein product: CAISDLGLAGGNEQFF.

This chain links TRBV29-1 with TRBJ1-2, with TRBD1 matching 7 bases. The germline V gene encodes CDR1 SQVTM and CDR2 ANQGSEA. The CDR3 runs to 13 residues. With V trimmed by 4 bases and J by 5 bases, 7 bases remained unmatched. The CDR3 DNA reads TGCAGCGTTGTAGGGGGCGAGCTTTATGGCTACACCTTC. It specifies CSVVGGELYGYTF.

The chain combines TRBV30 with TRBJ1-2; D unclear. The CDR3 is 14 residues long. Trimming cost V 6 bases and J 4 bases, with 18 bases left between them. In germline, CDR1 is GTSNPN, CDR2 SVGIG (reference sequence). The CDR3 sequence is CACPRTRGVYGYTF. For the CDR3, the DNA is TGTGCCTGCCCACGGACCCGGGGAGTCTATGGCTACACCTTC.

V usage is TRBV9 and J usage is TRBJ2-3; D uncertain. With 0 bases removed from V and 6 bases from J, the gap between germline ends came to 14 bases. In germline, CDR1 is SGDLS, CDR2 YYNGEE. CDR3 size: 15 residues. CDR3 amino acids: CASSVAAQLKDTQYF. The CDR3 DNA is TGTGCCAGCAGCGTAGCTGCCCAGCTCAAGGATACGCAGTATTTT.

V usage is TRBV5-1 and J usage is TRBJ2-7, with D possibly called TRBD1 or TRBD2 (5 bases each). V was pared by 0 bases and J by 7 bases, with 14 bases between. CDR3 length: 14 amino acids. Germline V lookup: CDR1 SGHRS, CDR2 YFSETQ. The CDR3: CASSLEGSPDEQYF. CDR3 nucleotide sequence: TGCGCCAGCAGCTTGGAGGGGAGCCCTGATGAGCAGTACTTC.

This chain uses TRBV9 with TRBJ1-2; 9 bases align to TRBD1. The CDR3 consists of 16 residues. CDR1 SGDLS and CDR2 YYNGEE come from the germline V gene. The ends lost 4 bases at V and 4 bases at J; junction bases unmatched: 11. The CDR3 here is CASSPSPGTGRYGYTF. The CDR3 region has the DNA TGTGCCAGCAGCCCCAGTCCCGGGACAGGGCGCTATGGCTACACCTTC.

The chain employs TRBV29-1 and TRBJ2-7; 12 bases fit TRBD2. The CDR3 has 13 residues. CDR1 and CDR2 from the germline V gene are SQVTM and ANQGSEA. The trim removed 4 bases at V and 4 bases at J, leaving 2 bases unmatched. The CDR3 DNA follows: TGCAGCGTTGTACTAGCGGGAGGTTACGAGCAGTACTTC. It yields the protein CSVVLAGGYEQYF.